The rows below give T cell receptor beta chains drawn from one sample of a study of CD8 T cells in ankylosing spondylitis. TCRdb ran MiXCR on the 5' RACE reads and lists one entry per CDR3 protein. The sample has under 550,000 distinct CDR3 sequences, 20% to 30% seen once. The sequencing input was blood, either unsorted or a sorted T cell fraction (not recorded which). Every receptor here comes from a male donor with ankylosing spondylitis. Each CDR3 is given with its conserved first and last residue. Each record gives: CDR3 protein, CDR3 DNA, clone size, V gene, J gene, D gene. D genes are given only for firm matches. Clone size appears in some rows only: once, few, many, or a class for an expanded clone.

cdr3_aa: CASSLESGPQETQYF; cdr3_nt: TGCGCCAGCAGCTTGGAATCGGGGCCGCAAGAGACCCAGTACTTC; clone_size: -; v_call: TRBV5-1; j_call: TRBJ2-5; d_call: -
cdr3_aa: CSARDPRGPTDTQYF; cdr3_nt: TGCAGTGCTAGAGATCCCCGGGGGCCCACAGATACGCAGTATTTT; clone_size: -; v_call: TRBV20-1; j_call: TRBJ2-3; d_call: -
cdr3_aa: CASSPRLAVNTGELFF; cdr3_nt: TGTGCCAGCAGCCCTCGACTAGCGGTGAACACCGGGGAGCTGTTTTTT; clone_size: -; v_call: TRBV12-3/TRBV12-4; j_call: TRBJ2-2; d_call: TRBD2
cdr3_aa: CATSEGQGGRETQYF; cdr3_nt: TGTGCCACCAGTGAGGGACAGGGGGGCCGGGAGACCCAGTACTTC; clone_size: few; v_call: TRBV24-1; j_call: TRBJ2-5; d_call: TRBD1
cdr3_aa: CASSWGLDTEAFF; cdr3_nt: TGTGCCAGCAGCTGGGGGCTTGACACTGAAGCTTTCTTT; clone_size: -; v_call: TRBV5-5; j_call: TRBJ1-1; d_call: -
cdr3_aa: CASSTGTSGSGNEQFF; cdr3_nt: TGCGCCAGCAGCACCGGGACTAGCGGGAGCGGTAATGAGCAGTTCTTC; clone_size: -; v_call: TRBV5-1; j_call: TRBJ2-1; d_call: TRBD2
cdr3_aa: CASSLEDSIYGYTF; cdr3_nt: TGTGCCAGCAGCTTGGAGGACAGTATCTATGGCTACACCTTC; clone_size: few; v_call: TRBV7-9; j_call: TRBJ1-2; d_call: -
cdr3_aa: CASSFAFQETQYF; cdr3_nt: TGTGCCAGCAGTTTTGCCTTCCAAGAGACCCAGTACTTC; clone_size: -; v_call: TRBV27; j_call: TRBJ2-5; d_call: -
cdr3_aa: CSVGQGEEKLFF; cdr3_nt: TGCAGCGTTGGACAGGGCGAGGAAAAACTGTTTTTT; clone_size: few; v_call: TRBV29-1; j_call: TRBJ1-4; d_call: TRBD1
cdr3_aa: CASSLLAARVPNEQFF; cdr3_nt: TGTGCCAGCAGCCTGCTAGCGGCGAGGGTCCCCAATGAGCAGTTCTTC; clone_size: few; v_call: TRBV4-2; j_call: TRBJ2-1; d_call: TRBD2
cdr3_aa: CASSVQGRETQYF; cdr3_nt: TGTGCCAGCAGCGTACAGGGACGAGAGACCCAGTACTTC; clone_size: few; v_call: TRBV7-2; j_call: TRBJ2-5; d_call: -
cdr3_aa: CASSQDWNYEQYF; cdr3_nt: TGTGCCAGCAGCCAAGATTGGAACTACGAGCAGTACTTC; clone_size: few; v_call: TRBV14; j_call: TRBJ2-7; d_call: -
cdr3_aa: CASTFRDPWETQYF; cdr3_nt: TGTGCCAGCACCTTCCGGGACCCCTGGGAGACCCAGTACTTC; clone_size: few; v_call: TRBV5-6; j_call: TRBJ2-5; d_call: -
cdr3_aa: CSARVTAQSAQHF; cdr3_nt: TGCAGTGCTAGGGTGACAGCCCAATCAGCCCAGCATTTT; clone_size: -; v_call: TRBV20-1; j_call: TRBJ1-5; d_call: -
cdr3_aa: CASSQAEKLFF; cdr3_nt: TGTGCCAGCAGCCAAGCTGAAAAACTGTTTTTT; clone_size: few; v_call: TRBV3-1; j_call: TRBJ1-4; d_call: -
cdr3_aa: CASRRHLGSSVETQYF; cdr3_nt: TGTGCCAGCAGGCGGCACCTCGGGAGTAGTGTTGAGACCCAGTACTTC; clone_size: few; v_call: TRBV7-2; j_call: TRBJ2-5; d_call: -
cdr3_aa: CSARSPRAGNTEAFF; cdr3_nt: TGCAGTGCTAGATCGCCTAGGGCAGGAAACACTGAAGCTTTCTTT; clone_size: -; v_call: TRBV20-1; j_call: TRBJ1-1; d_call: -
cdr3_aa: CATSASSGGGYTF; cdr3_nt: TGTGCCACCAGTGCCTCCTCGGGCGGTGGCTACACCTTC; clone_size: -; v_call: TRBV24-1; j_call: TRBJ1-2; d_call: -
cdr3_aa: CASSLRTLSGRVSSSYEQYF; cdr3_nt: TGCGCCAGCAGCTTGCGAACCCTTAGCGGGAGGGTTTCGAGTTCCTACGAGCAGTACTTC; clone_size: many; v_call: TRBV5-1; j_call: TRBJ2-7; d_call: TRBD2
cdr3_aa: CSVSTPMGSGAYNEQFF; cdr3_nt: TGCAGCGTTTCGACTCCTATGGGTAGCGGTGCCTACAATGAGCAGTTCTTC; clone_size: many; v_call: TRBV29-1; j_call: TRBJ2-1; d_call: -
cdr3_aa: CASSLPGTGGTYGYTF; cdr3_nt: TGTGCCAGCAGCCTCCCCGGGACAGGGGGCACCTATGGCTACACCTTC; clone_size: few; v_call: TRBV4-2; j_call: TRBJ1-2; d_call: TRBD1
cdr3_aa: CASSQEISGYQETQYF; cdr3_nt: TGTGCCAGCAGCCAAGAAATTAGCGGATACCAAGAGACCCAGTACTTC; clone_size: few; v_call: TRBV3-1; j_call: TRBJ2-5; d_call: -
cdr3_aa: CASTAGTSGRGYGDTQYF; cdr3_nt: TGTGCCAGCACGGCCGGGACTAGCGGGAGAGGGTACGGGGATACGCAGTATTTT; clone_size: -; v_call: TRBV9; j_call: TRBJ2-3; d_call: TRBD2
cdr3_aa: CSARDQQQSEAFF; cdr3_nt: TGCAGTGCTAGAGATCAACAACAGAGTGAAGCTTTCTTT; clone_size: -; v_call: TRBV20-1; j_call: TRBJ1-1; d_call: -
cdr3_aa: CSARVAGGDEGYTF; cdr3_nt: TGCAGTGCTAGAGTTGCGGGAGGGGACGAAGGCTACACCTTC; clone_size: -; v_call: TRBV20-1; j_call: TRBJ1-2; d_call: -
cdr3_aa: CASSSSQSGISSYNEQFF; cdr3_nt: TGTGCCAGCAGTTCCAGTCAAAGCGGCATTAGCTCCTACAATGAGCAGTTCTTC; clone_size: -; v_call: TRBV12-3/TRBV12-4; j_call: TRBJ2-1; d_call: -
cdr3_aa: CASSPYGRNEQFF; cdr3_nt: TGTGCCAGCAGCCCCTATGGTCGCAATGAGCAGTTCTTC; clone_size: -; v_call: TRBV12-3/TRBV12-4; j_call: TRBJ2-1; d_call: -
cdr3_aa: CASSQALAGKSPYNEQFF; cdr3_nt: TGTGCCAGCAGCCAAGCCCTAGCGGGGAAATCTCCCTACAATGAGCAGTTCTTC; clone_size: -; v_call: TRBV4-2; j_call: TRBJ2-1; d_call: TRBD2
cdr3_aa: CSGGGNTEAFF; cdr3_nt: TGCAGTGGGGGAGGGAACACTGAAGCTTTCTTT; clone_size: -; v_call: TRBV20-1; j_call: TRBJ1-1; d_call: -
cdr3_aa: CASSPTSGGETFF; cdr3_nt: TGTGCCAGCAGTCCGACGAGTGGTGGTGAAACTTTCTTT; clone_size: -; v_call: TRBV12-3/TRBV12-4; j_call: TRBJ1-1; d_call: -
cdr3_aa: CASSFLALDTQYF; cdr3_nt: TGTGCCAGCAGCTTCCTAGCTTTAGATACGCAGTATTTT; clone_size: few; v_call: TRBV11-1; j_call: TRBJ2-3; d_call: -
cdr3_aa: CASSSRGQGNTIYF; cdr3_nt: TGCGCCAGCAGCTCCAGGGGGCAGGGAAACACCATATATTTT; clone_size: -; v_call: TRBV5-1; j_call: TRBJ1-3; d_call: TRBD1
cdr3_aa: CASSPNPGQLRTGELFF; cdr3_nt: TGTGCCAGCAGTCCCAATCCGGGACAGCTGCGCACCGGGGAGCTGTTTTTT; clone_size: few; v_call: TRBV27; j_call: TRBJ2-2; d_call: TRBD1
cdr3_aa: CASTPRGVYREKLFF; cdr3_nt: TGTGCCAGCACCCCCCGGGGGGTGTATCGGGAAAAACTGTTTTTT; clone_size: -; v_call: TRBV27; j_call: TRBJ1-4; d_call: -
cdr3_aa: CASSLVRQKETQYF; cdr3_nt: TGTGCCAGCAGCTTAGTCCGACAGAAAGAGACCCAGTACTTC; clone_size: -; v_call: TRBV11-2; j_call: TRBJ2-5; d_call: -
cdr3_aa: CASSPPVDTIYF; cdr3_nt: TGTGCCAGCTCACCACCGGTGGACACCATATATTTT; clone_size: -; v_call: TRBV18; j_call: TRBJ1-3; d_call: -
cdr3_aa: CSAETGKNTEAFF; cdr3_nt: TGCAGTGCCGAGACAGGAAAGAACACTGAAGCTTTCTTT; clone_size: -; v_call: TRBV20-1; j_call: TRBJ1-1; d_call: -
cdr3_aa: CASSSNRGSADTEAFF; cdr3_nt: TGCGCCAGCAGCTCTAACCGGGGTTCTGCGGACACTGAAGCTTTCTTT; clone_size: few; v_call: TRBV5-1; j_call: TRBJ1-1; d_call: -
cdr3_aa: CATSDSSRGYTGELFF; cdr3_nt: TGTGCCACCAGTGATTCCTCCAGGGGGTACACCGGGGAGCTGTTTTTT; clone_size: few; v_call: TRBV24-1; j_call: TRBJ2-2; d_call: TRBD1
cdr3_aa: CASSAGQPLNSPLHF; cdr3_nt: TGTGCCAGCAGCGCCGGACAGCCCCTAAATTCACCCCTCCACTTT; clone_size: few; v_call: TRBV7-2; j_call: TRBJ1-6; d_call: -
cdr3_aa: CASNQDRDNEQFF; cdr3_nt: TGTGCCAGCAACCAAGACAGGGACAATGAGCAGTTCTTC; clone_size: -; v_call: TRBV7-8; j_call: TRBJ2-1; d_call: TRBD1
cdr3_aa: CSVNRLAGGPPETQYF; cdr3_nt: TGCAGCGTCAACAGACTAGCGGGAGGGCCCCCAGAGACCCAGTACTTC; clone_size: -; v_call: TRBV29-1; j_call: TRBJ2-5; d_call: TRBD2
cdr3_aa: CAWSVQPGQPQHF; cdr3_nt: TGTGCCTGGAGTGTGCAGCCTGGACAGCCCCAGCATTTT; clone_size: -; v_call: TRBV30; j_call: TRBJ1-5; d_call: -
cdr3_aa: CASSLASWSDYGYTF; cdr3_nt: TGCGCCAGCAGCTTGGCTAGTTGGTCGGACTATGGCTACACCTTC; clone_size: -; v_call: TRBV5-1; j_call: TRBJ1-2; d_call: -
cdr3_aa: CATSRESVLEAFF; cdr3_nt: TGTGCCACCAGCAGAGAGTCCGTTCTTGAAGCTTTCTTT; clone_size: -; v_call: TRBV15; j_call: TRBJ1-1; d_call: -
cdr3_aa: CSAKPTLNTGELFF; cdr3_nt: TGCAGTGCCAAGCCGACCTTGAACACCGGGGAGCTGTTTTTT; clone_size: few; v_call: TRBV20-1; j_call: TRBJ2-2; d_call: -
cdr3_aa: CASSRSGGLNTEAFF; cdr3_nt: TGTGCCAGCAGCAGGTCGGGGGGCTTGAACACTGAAGCTTTCTTT; clone_size: -; v_call: TRBV12-3/TRBV12-4; j_call: TRBJ1-1; d_call: -
cdr3_aa: CSAPPLEGWDSYNEQFF; cdr3_nt: TGCAGTGCTCCTCCCCTTGAGGGGTGGGACTCCTACAATGAGCAGTTCTTC; clone_size: -; v_call: TRBV20-1; j_call: TRBJ2-1; d_call: -
cdr3_aa: CASSLLAGDGETQYF; cdr3_nt: TGTGCCAGCAGCTTGCTGGCGGGAGACGGAGAGACCCAGTACTTC; clone_size: many; v_call: TRBV5-5; j_call: TRBJ2-5; d_call: TRBD2
cdr3_aa: CASSPNEQGGYTF; cdr3_nt: TGTGCCAGCTCACCAAATGAACAGGGGGGCTACACCTTC; clone_size: -; v_call: TRBV18; j_call: TRBJ1-2; d_call: TRBD1
cdr3_aa: CASSQDRGQGGQPQHF; cdr3_nt: TGTGCCAGCAGCCAAGATCGGGGGCAGGGTGGTCAGCCCCAGCATTTT; clone_size: -; v_call: TRBV3-1; j_call: TRBJ1-5; d_call: -
cdr3_aa: CASSFGRTGNEQFF; cdr3_nt: TGTGCCAGCAGCTTCGGGCGCACGGGGAATGAGCAGTTCTTC; clone_size: few; v_call: TRBV7-9; j_call: TRBJ2-1; d_call: -
cdr3_aa: CSARGPGNTIYF; cdr3_nt: TGCAGTGCTAGAGGTCCTGGGAACACCATATATTTT; clone_size: few; v_call: TRBV20-1; j_call: TRBJ1-3; d_call: -
cdr3_aa: CASSVRVTGDYGYTF; cdr3_nt: TGTGCCAGCAGCGTCCGGGTGACAGGGGACTATGGCTACACCTTC; clone_size: -; v_call: TRBV7-9; j_call: TRBJ1-2; d_call: TRBD1
cdr3_aa: CASSWDRESYNEQFF; cdr3_nt: TGTGCCAGCTCATGGGACAGGGAGTCCTACAATGAGCAGTTCTTC; clone_size: -; v_call: TRBV18; j_call: TRBJ2-1; d_call: TRBD1
cdr3_aa: CASSEGAGAYNEQFF; cdr3_nt: TGTGCCAGCAGTGAAGGGGCGGGAGCATACAATGAGCAGTTCTTC; clone_size: many; v_call: TRBV2; j_call: TRBJ2-1; d_call: TRBD2
cdr3_aa: CSVGRGRFDEQFF; cdr3_nt: TGCAGTGTCGGCAGGGGGCGCTTCGATGAGCAGTTCTTC; clone_size: -; v_call: TRBV20-1; j_call: TRBJ2-1; d_call: TRBD1
cdr3_aa: CASSQRGAGEPYGYTF; cdr3_nt: TGTGCCAGCAGCCAACGGGGGGCAGGGGAGCCCTATGGCTACACCTTC; clone_size: -; v_call: TRBV16; j_call: TRBJ1-2; d_call: -
cdr3_aa: CASSGQSYNQPQHF; cdr3_nt: TGTGCCAGTAGTGGACAGTCCTACAATCAGCCCCAGCATTTT; clone_size: -; v_call: TRBV19; j_call: TRBJ1-5; d_call: -
cdr3_aa: CATSGIHRGSHSYEQYF; cdr3_nt: TGTGCCACCAGCGGGATTCACAGGGGATCCCACTCCTACGAGCAGTACTTC; clone_size: -; v_call: TRBV15; j_call: TRBJ2-7; d_call: TRBD1